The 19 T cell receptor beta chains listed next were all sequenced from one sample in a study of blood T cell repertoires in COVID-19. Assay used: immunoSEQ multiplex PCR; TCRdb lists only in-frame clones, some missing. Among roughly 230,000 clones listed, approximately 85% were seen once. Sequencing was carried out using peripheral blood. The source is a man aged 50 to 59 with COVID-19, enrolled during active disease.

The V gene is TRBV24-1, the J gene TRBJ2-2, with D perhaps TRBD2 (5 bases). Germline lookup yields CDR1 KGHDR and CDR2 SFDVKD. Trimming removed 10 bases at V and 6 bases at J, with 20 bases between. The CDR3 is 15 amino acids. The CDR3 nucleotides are TGTGCCACTAGCGAGGCAGGTGCAAGCGCCGGGGAGCTGTTTTTT. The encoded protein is CATSEAGASAGELFF.

CDR3 loop: CAISDQTGKGTEAFF. The CDR3, as DNA: TGTGCCATCAGTGATCAGACAGGGAAGGGGACTGAAGCTTTCTTT. The rearrangement uses TRBV10-3 and TRBJ1-1, with TRBD1 matching 7 bases. Germline V lookup: CDR1 ENHRY, CDR2 SYGVKD. The length of the CDR3 is 15 residues. J lost 5 bases, V lost 3 bases, and 9 bases had no gene match.

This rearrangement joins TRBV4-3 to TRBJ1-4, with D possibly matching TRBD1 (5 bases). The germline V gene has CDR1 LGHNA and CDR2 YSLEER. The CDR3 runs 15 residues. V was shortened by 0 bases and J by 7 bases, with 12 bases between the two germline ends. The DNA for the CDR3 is TGCGCCAGCAGCCAAGATCACGGCGGGGGTGAAAAACTGTTTTTT. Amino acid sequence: CASSQDHGGGEKLFF.

The CDR3 loop is CASTGTGKGNTIYF. CDR3 DNA: TGTGCCAGCACCGGGACAGGGAAAGGAAACACCATATATTTT. The V call is TRBV5-4, the J call TRBJ1-3; 9 bases line up with TRBD1. The J segment lost 4 bases and the V segment lost 6 bases, leaving 5 bases of the junction unmatched. The germline gives CDR1 SGHNT, CDR2 YYREEE (reference sequence). The CDR3 totals 14 residues.

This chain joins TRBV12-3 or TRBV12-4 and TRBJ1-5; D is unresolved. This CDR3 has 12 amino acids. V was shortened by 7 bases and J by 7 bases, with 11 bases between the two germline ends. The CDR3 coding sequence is TGTGCCAGCAAACAGTTCGGCCAGCCCCAGCATTTT. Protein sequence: CASKQFGQPQHF.

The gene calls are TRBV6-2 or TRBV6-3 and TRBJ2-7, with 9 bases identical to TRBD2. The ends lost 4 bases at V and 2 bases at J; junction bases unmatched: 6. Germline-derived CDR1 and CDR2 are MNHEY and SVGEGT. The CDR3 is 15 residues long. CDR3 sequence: CASSSVAGAPYEQYF. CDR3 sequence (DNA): TGTGCCAGCAGTTCCGTAGCGGGGGCCCCCTACGAGCAGTACTTC.

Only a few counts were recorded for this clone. The chain's CDR3 is CASSYPGQGNEQYF. Here the CDR3 DNA reads TGTGCCAGCAGCTACCCGGGACAGGGGAACGAGCAGTACTTC. The V gene is TRBV7-2, the J gene TRBJ2-7, with 10 nucleotides matching TRBD1. This CDR3 comprises 14 residues. CDR1 SGHTA and CDR2 FQGNSA come from the germline V gene. V dropped 4 bases and J dropped 5; count of bases not matched to a gene: 5.

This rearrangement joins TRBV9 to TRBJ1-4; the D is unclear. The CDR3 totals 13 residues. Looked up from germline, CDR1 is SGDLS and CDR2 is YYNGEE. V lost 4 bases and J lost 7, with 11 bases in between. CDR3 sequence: CASSSVGVEKLFF. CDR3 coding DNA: TGTGCCAGCAGCTCGGTGGGCGTTGAAAAACTGTTTTTT.

CDR3 coding DNA: TGTGCCAGCAGTTCCGGGACTAGCACAGATACGCAGTATTTT. Its translation: CASSSGTSTDTQYF. The chain joins TRBV28 to TRBJ2-3, with D possibly being TRBD2 (6 bases). Deletions cut 4 bases from V and 0 bases from J, with 8 bases between. This CDR3 comprises 14 residues. Germline V gives CDR1 MDHEN, CDR2 SYDVKM.

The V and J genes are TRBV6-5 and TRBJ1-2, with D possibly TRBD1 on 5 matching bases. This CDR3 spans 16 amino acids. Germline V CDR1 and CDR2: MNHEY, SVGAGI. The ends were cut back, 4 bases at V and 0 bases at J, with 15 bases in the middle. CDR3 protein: CASSLAPGGTNYGYTF. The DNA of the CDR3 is TGTGCCAGCAGTTTGGCCCCGGGGGGGACTAACTATGGCTACACCTTC.

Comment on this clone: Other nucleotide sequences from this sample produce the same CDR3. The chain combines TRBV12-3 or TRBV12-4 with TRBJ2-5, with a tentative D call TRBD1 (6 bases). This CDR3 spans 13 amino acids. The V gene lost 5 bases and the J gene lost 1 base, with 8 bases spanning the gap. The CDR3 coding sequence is TGTGCCAGCAGTCTCAGGGGCCAAGAGACCCAGTACTTC. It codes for CASSLRGQETQYF.

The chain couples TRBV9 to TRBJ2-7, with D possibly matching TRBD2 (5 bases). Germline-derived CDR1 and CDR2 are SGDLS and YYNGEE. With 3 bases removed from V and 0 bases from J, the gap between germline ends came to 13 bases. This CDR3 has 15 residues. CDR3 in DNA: TGTGCCAGCAGCGCAGACTACATGGGCTCCTACGAGCAGTACTTC. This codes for CASSADYMGSYEQYF.

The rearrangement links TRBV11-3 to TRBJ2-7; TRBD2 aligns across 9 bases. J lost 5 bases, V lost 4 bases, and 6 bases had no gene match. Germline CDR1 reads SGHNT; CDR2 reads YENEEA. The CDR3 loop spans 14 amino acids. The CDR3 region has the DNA TGTGCCAGCAGCTCGTCTAGCGGGGTCGACGAGCAGTACTTC. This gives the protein CASSSSSGVDEQYF.

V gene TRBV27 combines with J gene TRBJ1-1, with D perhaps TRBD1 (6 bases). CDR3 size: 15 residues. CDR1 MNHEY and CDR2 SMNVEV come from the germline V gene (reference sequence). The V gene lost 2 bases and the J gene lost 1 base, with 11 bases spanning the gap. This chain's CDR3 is CASSLNGQSNTEAFF. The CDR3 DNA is TGTGCCAGCAGTTTAAATGGACAGTCGAACACTGAAGCTTTCTTT.

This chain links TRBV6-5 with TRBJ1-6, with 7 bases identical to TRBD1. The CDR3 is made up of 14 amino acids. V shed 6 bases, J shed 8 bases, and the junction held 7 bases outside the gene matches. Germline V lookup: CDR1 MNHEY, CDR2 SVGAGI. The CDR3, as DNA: TGTGCCAGCAGGCAGACAGGGAACGATTCACCCCTCCACTTT. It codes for CASRQTGNDSPLHF.

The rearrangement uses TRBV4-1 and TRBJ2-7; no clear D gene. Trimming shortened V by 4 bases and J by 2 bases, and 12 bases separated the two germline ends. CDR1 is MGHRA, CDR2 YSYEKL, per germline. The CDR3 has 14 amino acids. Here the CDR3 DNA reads TGCGCCAGCAGCCTCGGCGGTCCCCCCTACGAGCAGTACTTC. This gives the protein CASSLGGPPYEQYF.

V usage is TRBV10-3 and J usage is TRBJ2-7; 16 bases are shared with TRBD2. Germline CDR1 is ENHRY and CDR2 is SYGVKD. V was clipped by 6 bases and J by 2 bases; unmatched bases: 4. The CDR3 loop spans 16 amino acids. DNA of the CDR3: TGTGCCATCAGCGCCGGGACTAGCGGGGGGGCCTACGAGCAGTACTTC. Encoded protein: CAISAGTSGGAYEQYF.

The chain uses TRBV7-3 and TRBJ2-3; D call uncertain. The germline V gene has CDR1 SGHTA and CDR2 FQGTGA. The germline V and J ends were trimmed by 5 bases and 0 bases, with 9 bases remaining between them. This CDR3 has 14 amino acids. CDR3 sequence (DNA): TGTGCCAGCAGCCGTTCTAGAAGCACAGATACGCAGTATTTT. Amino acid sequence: CASSRSRSTDTQYF. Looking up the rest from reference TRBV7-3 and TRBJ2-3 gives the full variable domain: GAGVSQTPSNKVTEKGKYVELRCDPISGHTALYWYRQSLGQGPEFLIYFQGTGAADDSGLPNDRFFAVRPEGSVSTLKIQRTERGDSAVYLCASSRSRSTDTQYFGPGTRLTVL.

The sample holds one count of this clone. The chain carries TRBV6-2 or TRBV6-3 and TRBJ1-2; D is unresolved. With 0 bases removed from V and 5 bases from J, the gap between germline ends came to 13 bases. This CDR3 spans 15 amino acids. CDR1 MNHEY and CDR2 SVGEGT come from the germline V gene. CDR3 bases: TGTGCCAGCAGTTACTCGAGGCGGTTTGGGTATGGCTACACCTTC. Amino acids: CASSYSRRFGYGYTF.